The 24 T cell receptor beta chains presented below share a single source sample, sequenced in a study of blood T cell repertoires in COVID-19. Profiling relied on immunoSEQ multiplex PCR, and the TCRdb table lists in-frame clones only, not all of them. The sample includes over 150,000 clones, around three quarters of them seen just once. Sequenced sample: PBMCs or T cells enriched from blood (not recorded which). Receptors were obtained from a woman in her seventies in a cohort exposed to, infected with or recovered from COVID-19 (not recorded which).

CDR3 coding DNA: TGCGCCAGCAGACCGGGACTAGCGGGAGTCGTGACCCAGTACTTC. Its protein product is CASRPGLAGVVTQYF. The J gene is TRBJ2-5, the V gene TRBV5-1; 14 nucleotides line up with TRBD2. This CDR3 is 15 amino acids long. The J segment lost 7 bases and the V segment lost 5 bases, leaving 7 bases of the junction unmatched. Germline values: CDR1 SGHRS, CDR2 YFSETQ.

This sequence joins TRBV28 and TRBJ1-2, with TRBD1 identical over 7 bases. V lost 5 bases to trimming and J lost 7 bases; unmatched junction nucleotides: 10. The CDR3 is 14 amino acids. CDR1 MDHEN and CDR2 SYDVKM come from the germline V gene. The CDR3 bases are TGTGCCAGCAGTAGGGACAGTTCTCTCTTTGGCTACACCTTC. It translates to CASSRDSSLFGYTF.

This chain joins TRBV7-2 and TRBJ1-5; TRBD1 might be the D (6 bases). Germline V gives CDR1 SGHTA, CDR2 FQGNSA. Trimming took off 0 bases at V and 2 bases at J, with 8 bases between the two ends. This CDR3 spans 15 amino acids. CDR3 nucleotide sequence: TGTGCCAGCAGCTTAGCGTACAGGGGCAATCAGCCCCAGCATTTT. It is translated as CASSLAYRGNQPQHF. Full variable domain (outside the CDR3, taken from reference TRBV7-2 and TRBJ1-5): GAGVSQSPSNKVTEKGKDVELRCDPISGHTALYWYRQSLGQGLEFLIYFQGNSAPDKSGLPSDRFSAERTGGSVSTLTIQRTQQEDSAVYLCASSLAYRGNQPQHFGDGTRLSIL.

The rearrangement links TRBV6-2 or TRBV6-3 to TRBJ2-7; 8 nucleotides agree with TRBD1. This CDR3 comprises 14 residues. V shed 4 bases, J shed 5 bases, and the junction held 7 bases outside the gene matches. Germline V CDR1 and CDR2: MNHEY, SVGEGT. Written as DNA, the CDR3 is TGTGCCAGCAGTTCCTTGACAGGGGAGGACGAGCAGTACTTC. Its translation: CASSSLTGEDEQYF.

This clone occurred a few times. V and J are TRBV10-3 and TRBJ1-2; D gene unclear. This CDR3 comprises 16 residues. Trimming left V 5 bases short and J 8 bases short, with 24 bases between. Germline CDR1 reads ENHRY; CDR2 reads SYGVKD. DNA of the CDR3: TGTGCCATCAGTCGTCTTCCGGGTGCCCCGAGTGAGGGCTACACCTTC. Translating it yields CAISRLPGAPSEGYTF.

V is TRBV5-1 and J is TRBJ2-7; 7 bases agree with TRBD2. Looked up from germline, CDR1 is SGHRS and CDR2 is YFSETQ. The CDR3 totals 14 residues. J lost 3 bases, V lost 4 bases, and 7 bases had no gene match. The CDR3 sequence: CASSVAGDNYEQYF. The CDR3 nucleotides are TGCGCCAGCAGCGTGGCGGGGGATAACTACGAGCAGTACTTC.

This clone turned up a few times. This chain connects TRBV11-2 to TRBJ2-1; 8 bases are shared with TRBD1. The CDR3 sequence is 16 residues long. Germline-derived CDR1 and CDR2 are SGHAT and FQNNGV. Losses at the gene ends were 0 bases for V and 3 bases for J; bases not matched to a gene: 4. The DNA of the CDR3 is TGTGCCAGCAGCTTAGATCAGGGGGCATTCTACAATGAGCAGTTCTTC. This sequence encodes CASSLDQGAFYNEQFF.

The rearrangement uses TRBV28 and TRBJ2-1; 10 nucleotides agree with TRBD2. Germline values: CDR1 MDHEN, CDR2 SYDVKM. The CDR3 covers 16 residues. The V segment lost 4 bases and the J segment 4 bases; nucleotides outside the gene matches: 7. CDR3: CASSSLSGGLYNEQFF. The DNA of the CDR3 is TGTGCCAGCAGTTCCCTTAGCGGGGGGCTTTACAATGAGCAGTTCTTC. Complete variable domain (other parts from reference TRBV28 and TRBJ2-1): DVKVTQSSRYLVKRTGEKVFLECVQDMDHENMFWYRQDPGLGLRLIYFSYDVKMKEKGDIPEGYSVSREKKERFSLILESASTNQTSMYLCASSSLSGGLYNEQFFGPGTRLTVL.

The chain carries TRBV6-5 and TRBJ1-2, with TRBD1 matching over 8 bases. This CDR3 comprises 14 residues. The J segment lost 3 bases and the V segment lost 6 bases, leaving 6 bases of the junction unmatched. Looked up from germline, CDR1 is MNHEY and CDR2 is SVGAGI. CDR3 sequence (DNA): TGTGCCAGCAGATTTACAGGGGGAGACTATGGCTACACCTTC. This codes for CASRFTGGDYGYTF.

This clone came up a few times. The chain's CDR3 is CASGGAGGPNGELFF. The DNA of the CDR3 is TGTGCCAGCGGTGGGGCGGGAGGGCCTAACGGGGAGCTGTTTTTT. This sequence joins TRBV2 and TRBJ2-2; TRBD2 matches 9 bases. There are 15 residues in the CDR3. The V and J ends lost 8 bases and 7 bases, in that order; junction bases with no gene match: 11. CDR1 is SNHLY, CDR2 FYNNEI, per germline.

The gene calls are TRBV5-1 and TRBJ2-1; D gene unclear. Germline CDR1 is SGHRS and CDR2 is YFSETQ. Trimming stripped 2 bases from V and 0 bases from J, with 9 bases between. The CDR3 is 15 amino acids. DNA for the CDR3: TGCGCCAGCAGCTTTCATCTATCCTCCTACAATGAGCAGTTCTTC. As protein: CASSFHLSSYNEQFF. Together with reference TRBV5-1 and TRBJ2-1, the CDR3 gives the full variable domain: KAGVTQTPRYLIKTRGQQVTLSCSPISGHRSVSWYQQTPGQGLQFLFEYFSETQRNKGNFPGRFSGRQFSNSRSEMNVSTLELGDSALYLCASSFHLSSYNEQFFGPGTRLTVL.

The rearrangement uses TRBV10-3 and TRBJ2-1; the match to TRBD2 covers 12 bases. The germline CDR1 and CDR2 sequences are ENHRY and SYGVKD. The CDR3 extends over 17 amino acids. The V and J ends lost 3 bases and 0 bases, in that order; junction bases with no gene match: 3. The CDR3 DNA reads as TGTGCCATCAGTGAACCTAGCGGGAGGGGCTCCTACAATGAGCAGTTCTTC. Amino acid sequence: CAISEPSGRGSYNEQFF.

The genes are TRBV10-3 and TRBJ2-7, with D perhaps matching TRBD1 (5 bases). The V end was cut by 6 bases, the J end by 2 bases, with 5 bases between. The germline CDR1 and CDR2 sequences are ENHRY and SYGVKD. The CDR3 extends over 11 amino acids. CDR3 in amino acids: CAIRQAYEQYF. Written as DNA, the CDR3 is TGTGCCATCAGACAGGCCTACGAGCAGTACTTC.

The rearrangement uses TRBV7-9 and TRBJ2-1, with TRBD1 identical over 8 bases. V shed 5 bases and J 9 bases; nucleotides not matched to a gene: 15. The CDR3 covers 16 residues. Germline loops: CDR1 SEHNR, CDR2 FQNEAQ (reference sequence). The CDR3, as DNA: TGTGCCAGCAGCCCCGGACAGGGAATAACCACAGGTGAGCAGTTCTTC. This codes for CASSPGQGITTGEQFF.

The chain carries TRBV5-1 and TRBJ2-1; 9 bases fit TRBD2. Germline V gives CDR1 SGHRS, CDR2 YFSETQ. Trimming took 4 bases from V and 1 from J; bases not matched to a gene: 3. This CDR3 region has 15 residues. CDR3: CASSDTSGSYNEQFF. Written as DNA, the CDR3 is TGCGCCAGCAGCGATACTAGCGGGTCCTACAATGAGCAGTTCTTC.

The table lists this clone with a few counts. The chain has TRBV7-2 and TRBJ2-7; D perhaps matches TRBD1 (5 bases). Germline lookup yields CDR1 SGHTA and CDR2 FQGNSA. Trimming took off 4 bases at V and 0 bases at J, with 19 bases between the two ends. This CDR3 contains 17 residues. The DNA for the CDR3 is TGTGCCAGCAGCTCCTTGGCTGACAGAAGGAGCTCCTACGAGCAGTACTTC. Protein sequence: CASSSLADRRSSYEQYF. The full variable domain, in which reference TRBV7-2 and TRBJ2-7 provide the parts outside the CDR3, is GAGVSQSPSNKVTEKGKDVELRCDPISGHTALYWYRQSLGQGLEFLIYFQGNSAPDKSGLPSDRFSAERTGGSVSTLTIQRTQQEDSAVYLCASSSLADRRSSYEQYFGPGTRLTVT.

V is TRBV5-1 and J is TRBJ2-3, with TRBD2 matching 8 bases. The ends lost 4 bases at V and 0 bases at J; junction bases unmatched: 7. The germline CDR1 and CDR2 sequences are SGHRS and YFSETQ. The CDR3 is 16 residues long. The CDR3 sequence: CASSITSGRSTDTQYF. CDR3 nucleotides: TGCGCCAGCAGCATTACTAGCGGACGGAGCACAGATACGCAGTATTTT.

This clone came up a few times. This chain uses TRBV3-1 (or the pseudogene TRBV3-2) with TRBJ2-1; 7 bases are shared with TRBD2. The CDR3 runs 12 residues. Germline trimming cut 3 bases from V and 13 bases from J; bases unmatched to any gene: 6. Germline V gene data show CDR1 as LGHDT and CDR2 as YNNKEL (reference sequence). The CDR3 is CASSHGTTEQFF. The CDR3 DNA reads TGTGCCAGCAGCCATGGGACTACCGAACAGTTCTTC.

The rearrangement uses TRBV4-3 and TRBJ1-2; D gene ambiguous. CDR1 and CDR2 (germline): LGHNA, YSLEER. The CDR3 length is 14 residues. With 0 bases removed from V and 7 bases from J, the gap between germline ends came to 12 bases. The CDR3 DNA sequence: TGCGCCAGCAGCCAAGATCTCGGGTTCCCTGGCTACACCTTC. Translation gives CASSQDLGFPGYTF.

DNA for the CDR3: TGTGCCAGCAGCGTAGTGGCGGGAGCGGGCACAGATACGCAGTATTTT. This gives the protein CASSVVAGAGTDTQYF. This rearrangement joins TRBV9 to TRBJ2-3, with 7 nucleotides matching TRBD2. CDR3 length equals 16 residues. In germline, CDR1 is SGDLS, CDR2 YYNGEE. V dropped 0 bases and J dropped 1; count of bases not matched to a gene: 5.

CDR3 in DNA: TGTGCCAGCAGTCCCCCTAGCGGGAGGGCCGGCGAGCAGTACTTC. Its protein product is CASSPPSGRAGEQYF. The chain joins TRBV28 to TRBJ2-7; the match to TRBD2 covers 12 bases. J was trimmed by 6 bases and V by 5 bases; bases with no gene match: 8. Germline V gene data show CDR1 as MDHEN and CDR2 as SYDVKM. This CDR3 has 15 amino acids. The variable domain in full, with the rest retrieved from reference TRBV28 and TRBJ2-7, is DVKVTQSSRYLVKRTGEKVFLECVQDMDHENMFWYRQDPGLGLRLIYFSYDVKMKEKGDIPEGYSVSREKKERFSLILESASTNQTSMYLCASSPPSGRAGEQYFGPGTRLTVT.

The chain employs TRBV5-6 and TRBJ1-2; 7 bases agree with TRBD1. V trimming: 0 bases; J trimming: 6 bases; junction bases outside the gene matches: 11. Germline V lookup: CDR1 SGHDT, CDR2 YYEEEE. The CDR3 totals 16 residues. This chain's CDR3 is CASSLEVTGMGDGYTF. CDR3 DNA sequence: TGTGCCAGCAGCTTGGAAGTGACAGGGATGGGGGATGGCTACACCTTC.

The CDR3 region is CSASIGRYRETDTQYF. In nucleotides, the CDR3 is TGCAGTGCTAGTATCGGGCGTTACAGGGAAACAGATACGCAGTATTTT. The chain combines TRBV20-1 with TRBJ2-3; a possible D gene is TRBD1 (6 bases). Trimming stripped 3 bases from V and 3 bases from J, with 19 bases between. Germline V CDR1 and CDR2: DFQATT, SNEGSKA (reference sequence). The CDR3 is 16 residues long.

The rearrangement uses TRBV10-3 and TRBJ2-7; TRBD1 matches at 7 bases. The V and J ends lost 6 bases and 4 bases, in that order; junction bases with no gene match: 12. The germline CDR1 and CDR2 sequences are ENHRY and SYGVKD. The CDR3 spans 15 residues. CDR3 residues: CAISETGKEAYEQYF. The CDR3 DNA is TGTGCCATCAGCGAGACAGGGAAAGAGGCATACGAGCAGTACTTC.